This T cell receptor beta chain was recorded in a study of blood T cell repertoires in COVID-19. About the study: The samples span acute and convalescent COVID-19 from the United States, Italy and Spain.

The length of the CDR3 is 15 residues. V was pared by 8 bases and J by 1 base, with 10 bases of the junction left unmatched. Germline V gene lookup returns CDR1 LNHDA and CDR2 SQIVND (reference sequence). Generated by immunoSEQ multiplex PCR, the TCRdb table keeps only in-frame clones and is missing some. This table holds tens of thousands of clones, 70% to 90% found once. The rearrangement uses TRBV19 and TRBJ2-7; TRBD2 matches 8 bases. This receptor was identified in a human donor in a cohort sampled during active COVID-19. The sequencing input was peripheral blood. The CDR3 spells CASRLRGDTSYEQYF. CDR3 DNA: TGTGCCAGTCGCTTGCGGGGGGATACTTCCTACGAGCAGTACTTC.